This T cell receptor (beta chain) was recovered during a study of OX40 agonist ivuxolimab in advanced cancers. TCRdb's copy holds only in-frame clones and misses some; the assay was immunoSEQ multiplex PCR. The sample consists of around 100,000 clones, nearly 90% of them appearing once. This clone was seen once. Patients were ruled out by autoimmune disease history or systemic immunosuppression. The CDR3 is made up of 14 amino acids. V was pared by 3 bases and J by 2 bases, with 12 bases between. Per the germline V gene, CDR1 is SGHNT and CDR2 is YYREEE (reference sequence). V usage is TRBV5-4 and J usage is TRBJ2-7; tentatively, D is TRBD2 (5 bases). This TCR was sampled from an adult with an advanced solid tumor such as melanoma, head and neck, liver or kidney cancer. Specimen: CD4+ or CD8+ T cells sorted from blood, collected in a trial of the OX40 agonist ivuxolimab. The CDR3 coding sequence is TGTGCCAGCAGCTCCCGGGGTGTGACCTACGAGCAGTACTTC. Translated: CASSSRGVTYEQYF. Full variable domain (rest looked up from reference TRBV5-4 and TRBJ2-7): ETGVTQSPTHLIKTRGQQVTLRCSSQSGHNTVSWYQQALGQGPQFIFQYYREEENGRGNFPPRFSGLQFPNYSSELNVNALELDDSALYLCASSSRGVTYEQYFGPGTRLTVT.